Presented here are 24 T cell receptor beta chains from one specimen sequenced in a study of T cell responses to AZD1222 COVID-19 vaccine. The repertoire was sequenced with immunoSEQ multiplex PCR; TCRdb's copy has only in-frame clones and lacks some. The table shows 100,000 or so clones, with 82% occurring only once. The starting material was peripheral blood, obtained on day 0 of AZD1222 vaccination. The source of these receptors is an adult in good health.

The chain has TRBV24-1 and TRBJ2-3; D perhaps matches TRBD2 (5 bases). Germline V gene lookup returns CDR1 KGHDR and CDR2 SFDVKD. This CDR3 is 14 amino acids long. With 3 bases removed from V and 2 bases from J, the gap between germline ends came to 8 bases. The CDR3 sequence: CATSDPGSTDTQYF. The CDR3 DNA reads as TGTGCCACCAGTGATCCGGGGTCCACAGATACGCAGTATTTT.

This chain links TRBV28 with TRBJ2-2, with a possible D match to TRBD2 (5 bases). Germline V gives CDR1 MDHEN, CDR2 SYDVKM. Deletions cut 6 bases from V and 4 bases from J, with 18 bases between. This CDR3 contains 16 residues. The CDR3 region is CASRVPRGRGTGELFF. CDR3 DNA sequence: TGTGCCAGCAGAGTCCCTCGGGGAAGAGGCACCGGGGAGCTGTTTTTT. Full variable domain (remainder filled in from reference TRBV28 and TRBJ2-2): DVKVTQSSRYLVKRTGEKVFLECVQDMDHENMFWYRQDPGLGLRLIYFSYDVKMKEKGDIPEGYSVSREKKERFSLILESASTNQTSMYLCASRVPRGRGTGELFFGEGSRLTVL.

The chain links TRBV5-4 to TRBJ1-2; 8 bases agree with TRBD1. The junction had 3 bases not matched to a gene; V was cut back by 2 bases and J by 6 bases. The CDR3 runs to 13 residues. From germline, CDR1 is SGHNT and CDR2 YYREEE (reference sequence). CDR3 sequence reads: CASSFPGGHGYTF. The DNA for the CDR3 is TGTGCCAGCAGCTTTCCAGGGGGCCATGGCTACACCTTC. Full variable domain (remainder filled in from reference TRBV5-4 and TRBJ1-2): ETGVTQSPTHLIKTRGQQVTLRCSSQSGHNTVSWYQQALGQGPQFIFQYYREEENGRGNFPPRFSGLQFPNYSSELNVNALELDDSALYLCASSFPGGHGYTFGSGTRLTVV.

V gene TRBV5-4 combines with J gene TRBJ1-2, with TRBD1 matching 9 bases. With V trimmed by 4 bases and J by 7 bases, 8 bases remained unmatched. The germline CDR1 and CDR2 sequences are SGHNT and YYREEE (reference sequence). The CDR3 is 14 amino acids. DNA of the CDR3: TGTGCCAGCAGCGAGGACAGGGGTACGGGTGGCTACACCTTC. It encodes CASSEDRGTGGYTF.

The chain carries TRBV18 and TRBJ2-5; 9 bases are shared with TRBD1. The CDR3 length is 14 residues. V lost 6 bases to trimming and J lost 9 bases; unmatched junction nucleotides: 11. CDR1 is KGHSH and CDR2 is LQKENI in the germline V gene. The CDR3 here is CASSLQGAPDAQYF. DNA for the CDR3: TGTGCCAGCTCGCTACAGGGGGCCCCGGACGCCCAGTACTTC.

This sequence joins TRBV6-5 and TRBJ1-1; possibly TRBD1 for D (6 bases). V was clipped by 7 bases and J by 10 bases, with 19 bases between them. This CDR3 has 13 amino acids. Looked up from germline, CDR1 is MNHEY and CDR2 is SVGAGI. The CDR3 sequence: CASTPTLQGIAFF. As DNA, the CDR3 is TGTGCCAGCACTCCTACTTTACAGGGTATAGCTTTCTTT.

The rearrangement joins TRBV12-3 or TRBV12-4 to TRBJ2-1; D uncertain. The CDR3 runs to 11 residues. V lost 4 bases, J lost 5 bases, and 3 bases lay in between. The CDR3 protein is CASSSHNEQFF. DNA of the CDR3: TGTGCCAGCAGTTCCCACAATGAGCAGTTCTTC.

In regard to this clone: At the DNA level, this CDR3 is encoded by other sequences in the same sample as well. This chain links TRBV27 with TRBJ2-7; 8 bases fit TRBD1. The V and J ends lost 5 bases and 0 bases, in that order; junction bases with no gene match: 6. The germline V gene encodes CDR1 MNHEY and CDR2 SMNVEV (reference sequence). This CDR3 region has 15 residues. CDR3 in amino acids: CASSRKGQASYEQYF. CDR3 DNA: TGTGCCAGCAGTCGCAAGGGACAGGCCTCCTACGAGCAGTACTTC.

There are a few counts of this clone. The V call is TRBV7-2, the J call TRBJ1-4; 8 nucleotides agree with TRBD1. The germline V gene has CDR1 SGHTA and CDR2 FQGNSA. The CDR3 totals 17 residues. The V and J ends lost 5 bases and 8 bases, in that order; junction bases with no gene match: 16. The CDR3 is CASSPVGGGTGGEKLFF. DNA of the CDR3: TGTGCCAGCAGCCCCGTGGGCGGTGGGACAGGCGGAGAAAAACTGTTTTTT.

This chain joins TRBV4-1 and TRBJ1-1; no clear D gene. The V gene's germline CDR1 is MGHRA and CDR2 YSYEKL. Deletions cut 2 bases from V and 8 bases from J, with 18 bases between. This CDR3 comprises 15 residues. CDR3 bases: TGCGCCAGCAGCCAACCCTCTGGATCCCGAAGGGAAGCTTTCTTT. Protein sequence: CASSQPSGSRREAFF.

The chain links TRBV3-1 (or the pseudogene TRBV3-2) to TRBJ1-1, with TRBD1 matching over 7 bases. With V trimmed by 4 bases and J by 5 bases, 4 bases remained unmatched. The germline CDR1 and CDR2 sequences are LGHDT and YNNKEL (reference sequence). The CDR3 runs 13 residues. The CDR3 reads CASSRQGWTEAFF. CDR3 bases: TGTGCCAGCAGCCGACAGGGTTGGACTGAAGCTTTCTTT.

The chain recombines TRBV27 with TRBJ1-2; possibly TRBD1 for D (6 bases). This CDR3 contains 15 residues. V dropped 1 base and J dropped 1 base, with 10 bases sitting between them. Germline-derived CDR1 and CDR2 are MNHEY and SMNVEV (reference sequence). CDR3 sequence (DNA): TGTGCCAGCAGTTTATTGGGGGCAAATAACTATGGCTACACCTTC. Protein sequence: CASSLLGANNYGYTF.

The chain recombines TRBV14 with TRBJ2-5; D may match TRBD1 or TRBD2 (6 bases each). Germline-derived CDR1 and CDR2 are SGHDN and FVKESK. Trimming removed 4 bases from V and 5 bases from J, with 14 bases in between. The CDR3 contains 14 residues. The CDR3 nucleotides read TGTGCCAGCAGCCCTTCGGGGGCCGTGGAGACCCAGTACTTC. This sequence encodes CASSPSGAVETQYF.

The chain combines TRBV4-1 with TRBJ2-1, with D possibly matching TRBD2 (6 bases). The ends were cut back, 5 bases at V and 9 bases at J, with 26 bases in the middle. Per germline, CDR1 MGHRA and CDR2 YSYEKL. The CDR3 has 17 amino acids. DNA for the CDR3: TGCGCCAGCAGCATGTGGCCCCCCGGGAGTACGGGGTTTGAGCAGTTCTTC. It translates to CASSMWPPGSTGFEQFF.

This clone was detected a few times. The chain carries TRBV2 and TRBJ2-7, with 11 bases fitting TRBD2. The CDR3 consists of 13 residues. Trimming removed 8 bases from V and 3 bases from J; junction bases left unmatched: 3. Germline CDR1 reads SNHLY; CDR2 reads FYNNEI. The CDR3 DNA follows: TGTGCCAGCGCCGGGACTAGCGGCTACGAGCAGTACTTC. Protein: CASAGTSGYEQYF.

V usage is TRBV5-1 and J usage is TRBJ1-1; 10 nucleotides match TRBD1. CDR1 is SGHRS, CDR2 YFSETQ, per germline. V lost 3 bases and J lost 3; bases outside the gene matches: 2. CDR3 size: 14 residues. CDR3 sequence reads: CASSWDRGDTEAFF. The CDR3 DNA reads TGCGCCAGCAGCTGGGACAGGGGCGACACTGAAGCTTTCTTT.

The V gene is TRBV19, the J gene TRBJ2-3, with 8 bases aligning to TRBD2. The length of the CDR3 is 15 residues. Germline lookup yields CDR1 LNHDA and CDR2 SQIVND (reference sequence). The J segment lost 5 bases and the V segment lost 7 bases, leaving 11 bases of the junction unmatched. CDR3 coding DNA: TGTGCCAGTACCCGCGGGGGGCTGATGAAAGATACGCAGTATTTT. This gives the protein CASTRGGLMKDTQYF.

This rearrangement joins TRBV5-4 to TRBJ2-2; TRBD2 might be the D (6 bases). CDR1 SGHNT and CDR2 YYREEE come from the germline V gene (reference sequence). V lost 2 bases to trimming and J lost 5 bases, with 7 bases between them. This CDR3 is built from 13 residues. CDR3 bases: TGTGCCAGCAGCTTTGGGGGGACCGGGGAGCTGTTTTTT. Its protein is CASSFGGTGELFF.

The DNA for the CDR3 is TGCAGTGCTAGAGTCCTCCAGGGAGCTTTCTTT. Translation: CSARVLQGAFF. The chain combines TRBV20-1 with TRBJ1-1; D perhaps matches TRBD1 (5 bases). Trimming removed 1 base from V and 10 bases from J, with 10 bases in between. The CDR3 spans 11 residues. The germline V gene has CDR1 DFQATT and CDR2 SNEGSKA (reference sequence).

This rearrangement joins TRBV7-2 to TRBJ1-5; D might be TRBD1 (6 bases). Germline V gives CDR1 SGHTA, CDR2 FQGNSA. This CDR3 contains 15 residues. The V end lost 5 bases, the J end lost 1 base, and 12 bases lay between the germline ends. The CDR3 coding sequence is TGTGCCAGCAGCCCCGAGGGGGGGAGCAATCAGCCCCAGCATTTT. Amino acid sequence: CASSPEGGSNQPQHF. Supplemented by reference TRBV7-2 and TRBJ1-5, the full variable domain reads GAGVSQSPSNKVTEKGKDVELRCDPISGHTALYWYRQSLGQGLEFLIYFQGNSAPDKSGLPSDRFSAERTGGSVSTLTIQRTQQEDSAVYLCASSPEGGSNQPQHFGDGTRLSIL.

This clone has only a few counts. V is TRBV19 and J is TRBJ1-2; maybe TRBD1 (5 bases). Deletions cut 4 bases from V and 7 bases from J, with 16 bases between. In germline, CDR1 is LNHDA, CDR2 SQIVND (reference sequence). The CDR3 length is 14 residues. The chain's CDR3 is CASSNSGTRGGYTF. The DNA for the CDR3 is TGTGCCAGTAGTAATTCCGGGACCCGTGGTGGCTACACCTTC.

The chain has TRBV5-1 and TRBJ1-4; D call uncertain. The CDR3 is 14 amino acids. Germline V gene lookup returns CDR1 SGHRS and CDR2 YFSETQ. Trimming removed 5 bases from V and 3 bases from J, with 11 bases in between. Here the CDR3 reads CASRGGGSNEKLFF. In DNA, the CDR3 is TGCGCCAGCAGAGGAGGAGGGTCTAATGAAAAACTGTTTTTT.

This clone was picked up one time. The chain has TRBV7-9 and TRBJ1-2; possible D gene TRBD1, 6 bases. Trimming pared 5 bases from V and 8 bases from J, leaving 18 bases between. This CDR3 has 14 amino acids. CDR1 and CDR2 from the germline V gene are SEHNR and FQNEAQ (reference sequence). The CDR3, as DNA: TGTGCCAGCAGCCAGAACAGGGAGGTAGGAGGCTACACCTTC. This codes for CASSQNREVGGYTF.

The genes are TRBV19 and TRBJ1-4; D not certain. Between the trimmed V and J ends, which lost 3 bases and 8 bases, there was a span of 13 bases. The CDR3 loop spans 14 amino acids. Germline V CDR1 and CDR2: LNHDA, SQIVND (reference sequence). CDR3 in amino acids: CASSMGPITEKLFF. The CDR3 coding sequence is TGTGCCAGTAGTATGGGCCCGATTACGGAAAAACTGTTTTTT.